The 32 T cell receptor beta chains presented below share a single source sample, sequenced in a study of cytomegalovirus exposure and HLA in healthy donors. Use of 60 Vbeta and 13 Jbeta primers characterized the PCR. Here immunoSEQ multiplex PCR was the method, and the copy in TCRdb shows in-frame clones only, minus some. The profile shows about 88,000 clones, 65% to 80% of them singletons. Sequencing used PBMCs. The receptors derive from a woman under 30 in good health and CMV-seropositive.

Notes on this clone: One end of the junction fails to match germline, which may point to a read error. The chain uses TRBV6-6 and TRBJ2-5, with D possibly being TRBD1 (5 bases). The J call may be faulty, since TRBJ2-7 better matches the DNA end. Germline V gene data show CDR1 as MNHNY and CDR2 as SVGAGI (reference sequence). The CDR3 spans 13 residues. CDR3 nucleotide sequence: TGTGCCAGCACTTACGCAGGGTCCTACGAGCAGTACTTC. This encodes CASTYAGSYEQYF.

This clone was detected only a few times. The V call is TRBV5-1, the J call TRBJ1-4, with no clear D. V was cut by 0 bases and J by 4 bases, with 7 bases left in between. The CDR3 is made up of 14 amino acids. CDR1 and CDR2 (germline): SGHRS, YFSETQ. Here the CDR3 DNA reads TGCGCCAGCAGCTTGGGGCAGATTAATGAAAAACTGTTTTTT. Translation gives CASSLGQINEKLFF. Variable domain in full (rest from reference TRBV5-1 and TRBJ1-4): KAGVTQTPRYLIKTRGQQVTLSCSPISGHRSVSWYQQTPGQGLQFLFEYFSETQRNKGNFPGRFSGRQFSNSRSEMNVSTLELGDSALYLCASSLGQINEKLFFGSGTQLSVL.

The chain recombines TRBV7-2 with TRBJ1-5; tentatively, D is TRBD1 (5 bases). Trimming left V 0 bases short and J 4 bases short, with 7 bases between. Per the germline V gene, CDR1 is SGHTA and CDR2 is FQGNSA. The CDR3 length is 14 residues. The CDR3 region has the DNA TGTGCCAGCAGCTTAGCAGGGGAAAATCAGCCCCAGCATTTT. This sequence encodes CASSLAGENQPQHF.

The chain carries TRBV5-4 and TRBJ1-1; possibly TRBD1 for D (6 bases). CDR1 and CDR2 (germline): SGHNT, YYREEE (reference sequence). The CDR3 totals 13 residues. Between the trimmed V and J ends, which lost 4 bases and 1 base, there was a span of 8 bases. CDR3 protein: CASSPRGNTEAFF. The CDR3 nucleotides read TGTGCCAGCAGCCCCAGGGGGAACACTGAAGCTTTCTTT.

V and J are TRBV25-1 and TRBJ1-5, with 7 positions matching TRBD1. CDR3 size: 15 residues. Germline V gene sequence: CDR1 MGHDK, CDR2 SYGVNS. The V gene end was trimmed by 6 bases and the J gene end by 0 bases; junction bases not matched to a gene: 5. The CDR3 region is CASSHRGYSNQPQHF. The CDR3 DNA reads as TGTGCCAGCAGCCACAGGGGTTATAGCAATCAGCCCCAGCATTTT.

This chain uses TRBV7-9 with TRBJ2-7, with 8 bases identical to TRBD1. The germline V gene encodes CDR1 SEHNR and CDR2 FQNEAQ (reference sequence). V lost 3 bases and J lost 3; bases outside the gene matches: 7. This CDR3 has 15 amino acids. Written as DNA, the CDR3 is TGTGCCAGCAGCTTGGTGGGACAGGAGAACTACGAGCAGTACTTC. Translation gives CASSLVGQENYEQYF.

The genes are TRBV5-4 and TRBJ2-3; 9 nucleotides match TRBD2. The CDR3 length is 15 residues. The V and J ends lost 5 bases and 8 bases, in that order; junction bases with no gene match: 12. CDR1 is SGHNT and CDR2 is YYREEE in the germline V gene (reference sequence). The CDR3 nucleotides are TGTGCCAGCAGGGTAGGGGCTAGCGGGGACGGTACGCAGTATTTT. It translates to CASRVGASGDGTQYF.

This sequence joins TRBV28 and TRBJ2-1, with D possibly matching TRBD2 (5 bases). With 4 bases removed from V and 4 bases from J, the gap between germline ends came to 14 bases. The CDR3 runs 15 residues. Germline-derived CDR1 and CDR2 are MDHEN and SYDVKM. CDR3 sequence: CASSSRRSGYNEQFF. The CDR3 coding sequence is TGTGCCAGCAGTTCGCGGAGGTCAGGTTACAATGAGCAGTTCTTC.

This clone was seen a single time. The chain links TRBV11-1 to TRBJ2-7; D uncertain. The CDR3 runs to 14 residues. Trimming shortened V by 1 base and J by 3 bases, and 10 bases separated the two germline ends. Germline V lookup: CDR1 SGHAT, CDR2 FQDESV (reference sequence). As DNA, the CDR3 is TGTGCCAGCAGCTTAGGGGCCTTAGACTACGAGCAGTACTTC. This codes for CASSLGALDYEQYF.

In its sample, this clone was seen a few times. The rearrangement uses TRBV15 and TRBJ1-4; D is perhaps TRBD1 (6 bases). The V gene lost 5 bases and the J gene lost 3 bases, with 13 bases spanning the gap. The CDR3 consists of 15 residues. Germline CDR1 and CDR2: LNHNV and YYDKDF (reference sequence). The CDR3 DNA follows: TGTGCCACCAGCTCTAGGACAGTTCCTAATGAAAAACTGTTTTTT. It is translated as CATSSRTVPNEKLFF. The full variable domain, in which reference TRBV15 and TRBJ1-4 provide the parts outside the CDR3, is DAMVIQNPRYQVTQFGKPVTLSCSQTLNHNVMYWYQQKSSQAPKLLFHYYDKDFNNEADTPDNFQSRRPNTSFCFLDIRSPGLGDTAMYLCATSSRTVPNEKLFFGSGTQLSVL.

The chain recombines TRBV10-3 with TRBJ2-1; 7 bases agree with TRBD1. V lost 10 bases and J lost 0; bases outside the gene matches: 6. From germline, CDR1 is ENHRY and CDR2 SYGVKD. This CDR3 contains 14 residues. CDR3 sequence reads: CASSRQGSYNEQFF. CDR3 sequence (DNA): TGTGCCAGCAGCCGACAGGGCTCCTACAATGAGCAGTTCTTC.

Here the CDR3 DNA reads TGTGCCAGCAGCAAAGAGAGACAGGAGGACTATAATTCACCCCTCCACTTT. Encoded protein: CASSKERQEDYNSPLHF. The chain employs TRBV21-1 and TRBJ1-6; whether TRBD1, the table's D call, matches the DNA was not checked. TRBV21-1 is a known pseudogene. This CDR3 comprises 17 residues.

The CDR3 region is CASNHPTGGEDTEAFF. In DNA form, the CDR3 reads TGTGCCAGCAATCACCCGACAGGGGGCGAGGACACTGAAGCTTTCTTT. The chain uses TRBV28 and TRBJ1-1; 10 bases match TRBD1. Germline V CDR1 and CDR2: MDHEN, SYDVKM. Losses at the gene ends were 7 bases for V and 3 bases for J; bases not matched to a gene: 11. There are 16 residues in the CDR3.

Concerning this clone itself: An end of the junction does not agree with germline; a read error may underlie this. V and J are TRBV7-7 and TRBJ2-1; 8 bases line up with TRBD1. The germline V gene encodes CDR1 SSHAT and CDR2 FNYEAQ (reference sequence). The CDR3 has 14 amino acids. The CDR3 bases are TGTGCTAGCAGCCCCAGAGGACAGGGCCATGAGCAGTTCTTC. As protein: CASSPRGQGHEQFF.

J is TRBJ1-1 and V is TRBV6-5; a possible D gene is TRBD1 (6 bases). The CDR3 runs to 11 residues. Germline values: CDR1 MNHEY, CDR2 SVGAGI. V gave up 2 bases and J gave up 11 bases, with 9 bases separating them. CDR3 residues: CASSYLGAAFF. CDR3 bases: TGTGCCAGCAGTTACCTGGGGGCGGCTTTCTTT.

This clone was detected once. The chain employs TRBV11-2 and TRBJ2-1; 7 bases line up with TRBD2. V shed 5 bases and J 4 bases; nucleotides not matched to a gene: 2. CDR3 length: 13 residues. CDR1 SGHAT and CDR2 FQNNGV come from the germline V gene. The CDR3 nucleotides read TGTGCCAGCAGCCTGCGGGAGTACAATGAGCAGTTCTTC. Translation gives CASSLREYNEQFF. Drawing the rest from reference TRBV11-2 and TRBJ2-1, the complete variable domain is EAGVAQSPRYKIIEKRQSVAFWCNPISGHATLYWYQQILGQGPKLLIQFQNNGVVDDSQLPKDRFSAERLKGVDSTLKIQPAKLEDSAVYLCASSLREYNEQFFGPGTRLTVL.

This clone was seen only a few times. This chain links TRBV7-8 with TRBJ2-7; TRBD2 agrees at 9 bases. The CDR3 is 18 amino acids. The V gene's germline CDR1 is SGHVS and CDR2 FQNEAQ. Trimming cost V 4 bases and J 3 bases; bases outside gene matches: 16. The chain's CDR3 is CASSSSGTSQSPNYEQYF. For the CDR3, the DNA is TGTGCCAGCAGCTCCAGCGGGACTAGCCAATCACCAAACTACGAGCAGTACTTC. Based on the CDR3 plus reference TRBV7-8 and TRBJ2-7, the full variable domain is GAGVSQSPRYKVAKRGQDVALRCDPISGHVSLFWYQQALGQGPEFLTYFQNEAQLDKSGLPSDRFFAERPEGSVSTLKIQRTQQEDSAVYLCASSSSGTSQSPNYEQYFGPGTRLTVT.

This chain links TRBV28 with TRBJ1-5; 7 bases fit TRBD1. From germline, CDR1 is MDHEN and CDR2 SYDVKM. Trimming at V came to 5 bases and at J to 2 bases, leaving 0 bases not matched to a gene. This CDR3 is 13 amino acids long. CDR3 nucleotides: TGTGCCAGCAGTACAGGGGGCAATCAGCCCCAGCATTTT. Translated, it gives CASSTGGNQPQHF.

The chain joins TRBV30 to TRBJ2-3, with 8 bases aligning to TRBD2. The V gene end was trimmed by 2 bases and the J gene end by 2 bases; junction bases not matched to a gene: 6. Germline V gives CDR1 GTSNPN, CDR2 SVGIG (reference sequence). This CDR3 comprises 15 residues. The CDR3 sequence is CAWSPRTSFTDTQYF. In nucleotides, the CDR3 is TGTGCCTGGAGTCCCCGGACTAGCTTCACAGATACGCAGTATTTT.

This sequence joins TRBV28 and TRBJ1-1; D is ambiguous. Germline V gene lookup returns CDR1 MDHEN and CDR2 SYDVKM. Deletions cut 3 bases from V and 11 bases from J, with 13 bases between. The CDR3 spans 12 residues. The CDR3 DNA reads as TGTGCCAGCAGTTTCGCCCGGGATAGGGCTTTCTTT. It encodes CASSFARDRAFF.

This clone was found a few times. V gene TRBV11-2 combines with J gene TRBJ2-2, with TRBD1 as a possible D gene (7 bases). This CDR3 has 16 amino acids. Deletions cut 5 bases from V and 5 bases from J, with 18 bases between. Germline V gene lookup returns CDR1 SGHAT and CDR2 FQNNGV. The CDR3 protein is CASSQKVPGGTGELFF. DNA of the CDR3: TGTGCCAGCAGCCAGAAGGTTCCAGGGGGGACCGGGGAGCTGTTTTTT.

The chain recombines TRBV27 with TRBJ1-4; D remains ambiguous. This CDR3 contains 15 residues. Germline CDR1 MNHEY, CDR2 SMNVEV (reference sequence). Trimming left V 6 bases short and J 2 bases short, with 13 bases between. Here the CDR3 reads CASSPLGVTNEKLFF. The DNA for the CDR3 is TGTGCCAGCAGCCCTCTCGGGGTCACTAATGAAAAACTGTTTTTT. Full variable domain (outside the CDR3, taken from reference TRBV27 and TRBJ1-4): EAQVTQNPRYLITVTGKKLTVTCSQNMNHEYMSWYRQDPGLGLRQIYYSMNVEVTDKGDVPEGYKVSRKEKRNFPLILESPSPNQTSLYFCASSPLGVTNEKLFFGSGTQLSVL.

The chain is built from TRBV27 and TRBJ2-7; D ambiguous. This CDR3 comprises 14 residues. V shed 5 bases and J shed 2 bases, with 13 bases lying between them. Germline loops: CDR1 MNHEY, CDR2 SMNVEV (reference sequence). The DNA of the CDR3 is TGTGCCAGCAGTCCGGAGCTGCTCACCTACGAGCAGTACTTC. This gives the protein CASSPELLTYEQYF.

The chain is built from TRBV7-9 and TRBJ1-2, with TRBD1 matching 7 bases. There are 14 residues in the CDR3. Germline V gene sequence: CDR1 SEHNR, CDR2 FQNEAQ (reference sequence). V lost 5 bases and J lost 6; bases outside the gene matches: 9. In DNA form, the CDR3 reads TGTGCCAGCAGCCTCGGAGGGGGCTGGAATGGCTACACCTTC. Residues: CASSLGGGWNGYTF.

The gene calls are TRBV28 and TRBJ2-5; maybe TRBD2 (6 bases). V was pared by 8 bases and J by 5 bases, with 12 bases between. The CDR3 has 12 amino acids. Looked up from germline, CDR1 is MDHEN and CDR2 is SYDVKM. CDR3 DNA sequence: TGTGCCAGCGGATCAACTAGCGAGACCCAGTACTTC. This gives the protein CASGSTSETQYF.

The CDR3 nucleotides are TGCAGCGTTGAGGGGGACAGGGCGCCCCACGGATATGGCTACACCTTC. Its translation is CSVEGDRAPHGYGYTF. The chain uses TRBV29-1 and TRBJ1-2; 9 bases agree with TRBD1. In germline, CDR1 is SQVTM, CDR2 ANQGSEA. Unmatched junction bases numbered 13, after V lost 3 bases and J lost 5 bases. This CDR3 is built from 16 residues.

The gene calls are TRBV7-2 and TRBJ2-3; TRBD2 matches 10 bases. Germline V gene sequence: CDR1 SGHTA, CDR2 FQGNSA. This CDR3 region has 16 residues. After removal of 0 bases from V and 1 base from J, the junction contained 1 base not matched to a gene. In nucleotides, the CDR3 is TGTGCCAGCAGCTTAGCAGGGACTAGCGGCACAGATACGCAGTATTTT. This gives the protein CASSLAGTSGTDTQYF.

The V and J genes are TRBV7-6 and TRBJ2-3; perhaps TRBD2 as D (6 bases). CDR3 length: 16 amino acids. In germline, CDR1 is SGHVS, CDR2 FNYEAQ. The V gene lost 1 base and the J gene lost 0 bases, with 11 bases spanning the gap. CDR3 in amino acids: CASSLVASASTDTQYF. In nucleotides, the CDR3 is TGTGCCAGCAGCTTAGTGGCTAGCGCTAGCACAGATACGCAGTATTTT.

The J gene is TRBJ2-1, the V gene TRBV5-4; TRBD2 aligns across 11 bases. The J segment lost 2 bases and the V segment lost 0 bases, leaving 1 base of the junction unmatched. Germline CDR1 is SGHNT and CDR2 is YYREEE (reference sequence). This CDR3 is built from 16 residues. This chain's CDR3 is CASSLATSGAYNEQFF. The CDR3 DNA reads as TGTGCCAGCAGCTTGGCGACTAGCGGGGCCTACAATGAGCAGTTCTTC.

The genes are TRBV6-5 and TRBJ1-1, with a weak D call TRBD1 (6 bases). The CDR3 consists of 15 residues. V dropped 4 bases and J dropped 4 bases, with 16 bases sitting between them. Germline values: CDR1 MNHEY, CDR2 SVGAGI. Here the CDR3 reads CASSSGAGGLTEAFF. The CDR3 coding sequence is TGTGCCAGCAGTTCTGGGGCGGGGGGGCTCACTGAAGCTTTCTTT.

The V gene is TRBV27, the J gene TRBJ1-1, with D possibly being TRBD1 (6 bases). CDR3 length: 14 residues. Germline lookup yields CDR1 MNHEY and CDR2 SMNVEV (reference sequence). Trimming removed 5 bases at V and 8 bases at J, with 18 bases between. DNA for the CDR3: TGTGCCAGCAGTGATTTCTACAGGGCAGAGGAAGCTTTCTTT. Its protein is CASSDFYRAEEAFF.

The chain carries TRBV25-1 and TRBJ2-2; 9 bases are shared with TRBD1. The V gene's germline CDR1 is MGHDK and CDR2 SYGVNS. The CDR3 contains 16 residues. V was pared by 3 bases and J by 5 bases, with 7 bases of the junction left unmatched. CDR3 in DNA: TGTGCCAGCAGTGACTCACAGGGGGCAGGGACCGGGGAGCTGTTTTTT. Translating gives CASSDSQGAGTGELFF.